This T cell receptor (beta chain) originates from a study of blood T cell repertoires in COVID-19. The wider study: Whether acute or convalescent, the COVID-19 samples came from the United States, Italy and Spain. T cells, B-cell-depleted T cells, or PBMCs supplied cDNA or gDNA.

J was trimmed by 8 bases and V by 0 bases; bases with no gene match: 2. This CDR3 spans 14 amino acids. Germline values: CDR1 MNHEY, CDR2 SVGAGI. Per the authors' pipeline: Reference gene primer amplification in the assay estimated nucleated cell counts. Profiling relied on immunoSEQ multiplex PCR, and the TCRdb table lists in-frame clones only, not all of them. V and J calls and clone size follow that table, whereas D and trimming were derived from the DNA. The sample includes 200,000 to 300,000 clones, approximately 80% of them seen just once. The material sequenced was peripheral blood. The origin of this receptor is a woman in her fifties or sixties with active or convalescent COVID-19. The chain carries TRBV6-5 and TRBJ2-1, with TRBD1 matching 9 bases. CDR3 bases: TGTGCCAGCAGTTACTCGGGACAGGGCGATGAGCAGTTCTTC. Translated: CASSYSGQGDEQFF.